These 22 T cell receptor beta chains were sequenced from one sample in a study of cytomegalovirus exposure and HLA in healthy donors. Profiled with immunoSEQ multiplex PCR; TCRdb holds only in-frame clones, not every one. Of fewer than 150,000 clones listed, about 91% were seen once; the top ten hold approximately 2%. The source material was PBMCs. Receptors were obtained from a man between 18 and 35 years old in good health and CMV-seronegative.

The V and J genes are TRBV4-1 and TRBJ1-5; D unresolved. Germline CDR1 is MGHRA and CDR2 is YSYEKL. The CDR3 has 18 amino acids. The V end lost 1 base, the J end lost 4 bases, and 20 bases lay between the germline ends. The CDR3 loop reads CASSQGVVSGGINQPQHF. CDR3 bases: TGCGCCAGCAGCCAAGGAGTTGTTTCGGGTGGCATTAATCAGCCCCAGCATTTT.

The chain uses TRBV7-2 and TRBJ1-6, with D uncertain. The CDR3 consists of 14 residues. Trimming took off 5 bases at V and 8 bases at J, with 13 bases between the two ends. Germline V gene sequence: CDR1 SGHTA, CDR2 FQGNSA. Here the CDR3 DNA reads TGTGCCAGCAGCCGGGATCGAGTTCATTCACCCCTCCACTTT. Protein sequence: CASSRDRVHSPLHF.

The V gene is TRBV28, the J gene TRBJ1-5, with 7 nucleotides matching TRBD1. Germline V gene data show CDR1 as MDHEN and CDR2 as SYDVKM. The V gene end was trimmed by 6 bases and the J gene end by 5 bases; junction bases not matched to a gene: 7. The CDR3 extends over 14 amino acids. CDR3 nucleotides: TGTGCCAGCAGACCCCTACAGGGGCATCAGCCCCAGCATTTT. This codes for CASRPLQGHQPQHF.

This chain uses TRBV10-2 with TRBJ2-7; 8 bases fit TRBD1. J was trimmed by 3 bases and V by 6 bases; bases with no gene match: 10. In germline, CDR1 is WSHSY, CDR2 SAAADI. CDR3 length: 15 residues. CDR3 sequence: CASRDSGTGVYEQYF. In DNA form, the CDR3 reads TGCGCCAGCAGAGATTCCGGGACAGGAGTCTACGAGCAGTACTTC.

This sequence joins TRBV25-1 and TRBJ1-4; 7 bases are shared with TRBD1. The germline gives CDR1 MGHDK, CDR2 SYGVNS. The trim removed 6 bases at V and 7 bases at J, leaving 8 bases unmatched. CDR3 size: 14 residues. CDR3 bases: TGTGCCAGCAGCAGGACAGGACCGGGTGAAAAACTGTTTTTT. This sequence encodes CASSRTGPGEKLFF.

This chain uses TRBV5-6 with TRBJ2-7, with D possibly matching TRBD1 (6 bases). Deletions cut 4 bases from V and 9 bases from J, with 14 bases between. The CDR3 loop spans 12 amino acids. Germline V gene sequence: CDR1 SGHDT, CDR2 YYEEEE. In nucleotides, the CDR3 is TGTGCCAGCAGCGAGGACAGACGAGCGCAGTACTTC. It is translated as CASSEDRRAQYF.

This clone was picked up a small number of times. The chain has TRBV7-9 and TRBJ1-1; possible D gene TRBD1, 6 bases. V was cut by 5 bases and J by 6 bases, with 16 bases left in between. The CDR3 consists of 14 residues. Germline values: CDR1 SEHNR, CDR2 FQNEAQ (reference sequence). The CDR3 sequence: CASSGAVQGPEAFF. The DNA of the CDR3 is TGTGCCAGCAGCGGAGCCGTACAGGGCCCTGAAGCTTTCTTT.

The chain is built from TRBV28 and TRBJ2-7, with D uncertain. CDR3 size: 12 residues. V was cut by 6 bases and J by 1 base, with 7 bases left in between. Germline V gene lookup returns CDR1 MDHEN and CDR2 SYDVKM. CDR3 loop: CASRSGSYEQYF. Written as DNA, the CDR3 is TGTGCCAGCAGATCCGGGTCCTACGAGCAGTACTTC.

The chain recombines TRBV7-9 with TRBJ2-7, with 7 bases aligning to TRBD2. Germline V gene sequence: CDR1 SEHNR, CDR2 FQNEAQ (reference sequence). V lost 1 base and J lost 6; bases outside the gene matches: 6. This CDR3 has 14 amino acids. The chain's CDR3 is CASSLGAGVLEQYF. The CDR3 bases are TGTGCCAGCAGCTTAGGTGCGGGAGTACTCGAGCAGTACTTC.

The genes are TRBV18 and TRBJ2-1; 9 nucleotides line up with TRBD2. Per the germline V gene, CDR1 is KGHSH and CDR2 is LQKENI. V gave up 3 bases and J gave up 7 bases; unmatched junction bases: 10. The CDR3 is 16 amino acids. CDR3 residues: CASSPTFSGSHNEQFF. Written as DNA, the CDR3 is TGTGCCAGCTCACCCACCTTTAGCGGGAGCCATAATGAGCAGTTCTTC.

This chain connects TRBV10-2 to TRBJ2-1; maybe TRBD2 (6 bases). Germline V gives CDR1 WSHSY, CDR2 SAAADI. This CDR3 is 16 amino acids long. Trimming took 3 bases from V and 0 from J, leaving 12 bases between them. DNA for the CDR3: TGCGCCAGCAGTGACGGGGGTCTATACTCCTACAATGAGCAGTTCTTC. Translation: CASSDGGLYSYNEQFF.

This chain joins TRBV28 and TRBJ1-3, with 7 positions matching TRBD1. Germline assignment: CDR1 MDHEN and CDR2 SYDVKM. Trimming at V came to 8 bases and at J to 2 bases, leaving 9 bases not matched to a gene. The CDR3 loop spans 15 amino acids. The CDR3 spells CASLDTGEAGNTIYF. CDR3 in DNA: TGTGCCAGCCTAGATACAGGGGAAGCTGGAAACACCATATATTTT.

This clone was seen a few times. CDR3 amino acids: CASTDRAGNTEAFF. Here the CDR3 DNA reads TGCGCCAGCACTGACAGGGCGGGAAACACTGAAGCTTTCTTT. The chain has TRBV5-1 and TRBJ1-1; 7 positions agree with TRBD1. The V gene's germline CDR1 is SGHRS and CDR2 YFSETQ. The CDR3 consists of 14 residues. Losses at the gene ends were 6 bases for V and 2 bases for J; bases not matched to a gene: 7.

The J gene is TRBJ1-4, the V gene TRBV9, with D possibly TRBD1 on 5 matching bases. CDR1 and CDR2 from the germline V gene are SGDLS and YYNGEE. The V gene lost 4 bases and the J gene lost 5 bases, with 21 bases spanning the gap. The CDR3 is made up of 17 amino acids. This CDR3 is CASSPSAGQGRNEKLFF. In DNA form, the CDR3 reads TGTGCCAGCAGCCCATCCGCAGGGCAGGGAAGAAATGAAAAACTGTTTTTT.

The J gene is TRBJ1-1, the V gene TRBV6-5, with D unresolved. Trimming took off 0 bases at V and 11 bases at J, with 13 bases between the two ends. CDR1 is MNHEY, CDR2 SVGAGI, per germline. There are 13 residues in the CDR3. Here the CDR3 DNA reads TGTGCCAGCAGTTACTCTCTTGCCCCGGAGGCTTTCTTT. It translates to CASSYSLAPEAFF.

The chain joins TRBV18 to TRBJ2-7; weak D call: TRBD2 (6 bases). Trimming took 3 bases from V and 4 from J, leaving 10 bases between them. The germline CDR1 and CDR2 sequences are KGHSH and LQKENI. The CDR3 is made up of 13 amino acids. The CDR3 DNA is TGTGCCAGCTCACCGGGACTGACGTACGAGCAGTACTTC. Translation: CASSPGLTYEQYF.

V and J are TRBV11-3 and TRBJ2-3; 11 bases fit TRBD2. The germline V gene has CDR1 SGHNT and CDR2 YENEEA. The V segment lost 1 base and the J segment 3 bases; nucleotides outside the gene matches: 6. This CDR3 region has 17 residues. This CDR3 is CASSLGTSGSGTDTQYF. In DNA form, the CDR3 reads TGTGCCAGCAGCTTAGGTACTAGCGGGAGCGGGACAGATACGCAGTATTTT. The full variable domain, in which reference TRBV11-3 and TRBJ2-3 provide the parts outside the CDR3, is EAGVVQSPRYKIIEKKQPVAFWCNPISGHNTLYWYLQNLGQGPELLIRYENEEAVDDSQLPKDRFSAERLKGVDSTLKIQPAELGDSAVYLCASSLGTSGSGTDTQYFGPGTRLTVL.

CDR3 DNA: TGTGCCAGCAGTCCACCCAGGGGGTGGACTGAAGCTTTCTTT. It encodes CASSPPRGWTEAFF. The chain links TRBV28 to TRBJ1-1, with 7 bases aligning to TRBD1. This CDR3 has 14 amino acids. Germline V gene lookup returns CDR1 MDHEN and CDR2 SYDVKM. The trim removed 5 bases at V and 5 bases at J, leaving 8 bases unmatched.

CDR3 DNA: TGTGCCAGCAGTTACAATCCGGGGACTACTTACTACGAGCAGTACTTC. Its protein is CASSYNPGTTYYEQYF. The chain links TRBV6-5 to TRBJ2-7, with 7 bases matching TRBD2. The germline gives CDR1 MNHEY, CDR2 SVGAGI. This CDR3 contains 16 residues. V lost 2 bases to trimming and J lost 3 bases; unmatched junction nucleotides: 10.

The V and J genes are TRBV27 and TRBJ1-1; a possible D gene is TRBD1 (6 bases). The CDR3 length is 12 residues. The ends were cut back, 10 bases at V and 1 base at J, with 10 bases in the middle. The V gene's germline CDR1 is MNHEY and CDR2 SMNVEV (reference sequence). CDR3 amino acids: CATGQTNTEAFF. DNA for the CDR3: TGTGCCACCGGACAGACGAACACTGAAGCTTTCTTT.

The chain combines TRBV2 with TRBJ2-3; 15 bases fit TRBD2. Trimming cost V 5 bases and J 3 bases; bases outside gene matches: 6. CDR1 SNHLY and CDR2 FYNNEI come from the germline V gene. The CDR3 has 17 amino acids. CDR3 amino acids: CASSWTSGGALTDTQYF. As DNA, the CDR3 is TGTGCCAGCAGTTGGACTAGCGGGGGGGCACTGACAGATACGCAGTATTTT.

This chain links TRBV5-1 with TRBJ1-3; possible D gene TRBD1, 5 bases. The CDR3 contains 14 residues. V was shortened by 3 bases and J by 1 base, with 8 bases between the two germline ends. Per germline, CDR1 SGHRS and CDR2 YFSETQ. The CDR3 region is CASSWGVSGNTIYF. Written as DNA, the CDR3 is TGCGCCAGCAGCTGGGGGGTATCTGGAAACACCATATATTTT.